These T cell receptor beta chains were read from a single sample in a study of T-cell memory formation after mild COVID-19. In TCRdb, the 5' RACE reads were re-called with MiXCR into one record per CDR3 protein. The table records just over 350,000 distinct CDR3 sequences, under 15% of them present only once. The sequenced sample was PBMCs or a T cell subset sorted from them (not recorded which). Every receptor here comes from a young man who had mild COVID-19 (a few samples of this study predate the infection). Cell type and time point are not known. The CDR3 runs from the conserved cysteine through the conserved F or W. Fields, in order: J gene, D gene, clone size, V gene, CDR3 protein, CDR3 DNA. A D gene is named only where the DNA matches it firmly. Clone size is stated in some rows and not others, as once, few, many or a class when expanded.

TRBJ2-5 | TRBD2 | . | TRBV27 | CASSPDSGGRRYQETQYF | TGTGCCAGCAGTCCCGATAGCGGGGGGCGACGGTACCAAGAGACCCAGTACTTC
TRBJ2-7 | TRBD2 | . | TRBV11-2 | CASSLEGLAGGPAYEQYF | TGTGCCAGCAGCTTAGAGGGGCTAGCGGGGGGACCAGCCTACGAGCAGTACTTC
TRBJ1-1 | . | . | TRBV6-5 | CASGFRGNTEAFF | TGTGCCAGCGGATTTCGGGGGAACACTGAAGCTTTCTTT
TRBJ2-7 | TRBD2 | few | TRBV5-1 | CASSAGLAAYEQYF | TGCGCCAGCAGCGCGGGACTAGCGGCCTACGAGCAGTACTTC
TRBJ2-3 | TRBD1 | few | TRBV7-2 | CASRPDRGLGTDTQYF | TGTGCCAGCAGACCGGACAGGGGGCTGGGGACAGATACGCAGTATTTT
TRBJ2-7 | . | . | TRBV20-1 | CSARGTRHGTYEQYF | TGCAGTGCTAGGGGTACGAGACACGGTACCTACGAGCAGTACTTC
TRBJ1-3 | . | . | TRBV12-3/TRBV12-4 | CASSSGRVLGNTIYF | TGTGCCAGCAGTTCCGGACGGGTTCTTGGAAACACCATATATTTT
TRBJ1-2 | . | many | TRBV5-1 | CASSLGAGSGYTF | TGCGCCAGCAGCTTGGGGGCAGGGTCTGGCTACACCTTC
TRBJ2-5 | . | few | TRBV24-1 | CATDRDQETQYF | TGTGCCACAGACAGAGACCAAGAGACCCAGTACTTC
TRBJ2-5 | TRBD1 | . | TRBV28 | CASTQGQGGETQYF | TGTGCCAGCACCCAAGGACAGGGGGGAGAGACCCAGTACTTC
TRBJ2-7 | . | many | TRBV6-2/TRBV6-3 | CASMWAAGNEQYF | TGTGCCAGCATGTGGGCGGCGGGGAACGAGCAGTACTTC
TRBJ2-3 | TRBD1 | . | TRBV29-1 | CSVDGTGGADTQYF | TGCAGCGTGGACGGGACAGGGGGGGCAGATACGCAGTATTTT
TRBJ2-1 | TRBD2 | . | TRBV18 | CAGSGGDYNEQFF | TGTGCCGGGAGCGGGGGGGACTACAATGAGCAGTTCTTC
TRBJ2-2 | . | . | TRBV6-5 | CASSYSAFLSAGELFF | TGTGCCAGCAGTTACTCTGCCTTTTTGTCCGCCGGGGAGCTGTTTTTT
TRBJ2-5 | TRBD2 | . | TRBV5-1 | CASSLVFLAGVETQYF | TGCGCCAGCAGCTTGGTTTTCCTAGCGGGGGTAGAGACCCAGTACTTC
TRBJ2-1 | . | many | TRBV5-1 | CASSSLGLEQFF | TGCGCCAGCAGCTCCTTAGGACTTGAGCAGTTCTTC
TRBJ2-1 | TRBD2 | . | TRBV7-3 | CASSKRGGTNEQFF | TGTGCCAGCAGCAAGCGGGGGGGGACGAATGAGCAGTTCTTC
TRBJ1-2 | TRBD1 | . | TRBV14 | CASSHGQARGGYTF | TGTGCCAGCAGCCATGGACAGGCGCGGGGTGGCTACACCTTC
TRBJ1-1 | . | . | TRBV5-1 | CASSYTGHGTEAFF | TGCGCCAGCAGCTACACAGGACATGGCACTGAAGCTTTCTTT
TRBJ1-1 | . | few | TRBV27 | CASSLRDPSTNTEAFF | TGTGCCAGCAGCCTCCGGGATCCCTCCACCAACACTGAAGCTTTCTTT
TRBJ1-6 | . | few | TRBV28 | CASTLWALGSPLHF | TGTGCCAGCACATTGTGGGCTTTGGGGTCACCCCTCCACTTT
TRBJ2-1 | . | medium-sized | TRBV7-3 | CASSRGASGYNEQFF | TGTGCCAGCAGCCGAGGGGCCTCCGGGTACAATGAGCAGTTCTTC
TRBJ1-5 | . | . | TRBV4-1 | CASSRGMGNQPQHF | TGCGCCAGCAGCCGGGGCATGGGCAATCAGCCCCAGCATTTT
TRBJ1-1 | . | . | TRBV12-3/TRBV12-4 | CASLTRGGSEAFF | TGTGCCAGCCTGACCCGCGGGGGTTCTGAAGCTTTCTTT
TRBJ1-5 | . | . | TRBV21-1 | CASSKRGNQPQHF | TGTGCCAGCAGCAAAAGGGGAAATCAGCCCCAGCATTTT
TRBJ2-7 | TRBD1 | . | TRBV15 | CATSGTGGRRYEQYF | TGTGCCACCAGCGGAACAGGGGGCCGACGCTACGAGCAGTACTTC
TRBJ2-1 | TRBD2 | few | TRBV7-8 | CASSFLPGLAGPYNEQFF | TGTGCCAGCAGCTTCCTTCCGGGACTAGCGGGGCCGTACAATGAGCAGTTCTTC
TRBJ2-2 | . | few | TRBV7-9 | CASSPRVVGELFF | TGTGCCAGCAGCCCTAGGGTAGTCGGGGAGCTGTTTTTT
TRBJ1-1 | . | few | TRBV7-2 | CASSFSRAGNTEAFF | TGTGCCAGCAGCTTTTCGAGGGCAGGGAACACTGAAGCTTTCTTT
TRBJ2-6 | . | few | TRBV29-1 | CSVTGSSGANVLTF | TGCAGCGTTACAGGGAGCTCTGGGGCCAACGTCCTGACTTTC
TRBJ1-1 | . | few | TRBV6-6 | CASKNMGGRLRSTEAFF | TGTGCCAGCAAGAACATGGGGGGACGGCTTCGGAGCACTGAAGCTTTCTTT
TRBJ1-1 | TRBD1 | . | TRBV10-3 | CAITRTGDTEAFF | TGTGCCATCACTAGGACAGGGGACACTGAAGCTTTCTTT
TRBJ1-1 | . | many | TRBV12-3/TRBV12-4 | CASSQAMNTEAFF | TGTGCCAGCAGTCAGGCCATGAACACTGAAGCTTTCTTT
TRBJ2-3 | TRBD1 | . | TRBV20-1 | CTWDRGLDTDTQYF | TGCACCTGGGACAGGGGCCTCGACACAGATACGCAGTATTTT
TRBJ2-6 | . | . | TRBV12-3/TRBV12-4 | CASSFGSGANVLTF | TGTGCCAGCAGTTTTGGCTCTGGGGCCAACGTCCTGACTTTC
TRBJ1-1 | . | few | TRBV12-3/TRBV12-4 | CASSFRGLSEAFF | TGTGCCAGCAGTTTCCGGGGACTTTCGGAAGCTTTCTTT
TRBJ1-5 | . | . | TRBV5-6 | CASSSRLWDQPQHF | TGTGCCAGCAGCTCCCGCCTGTGGGATCAGCCCCAGCATTTT
TRBJ1-2 | . | . | TRBV4-3 | CASSQDRGWGGYTF | TGCGCCAGCAGCCAAGACAGGGGATGGGGCGGCTACACCTTC
TRBJ2-3 | . | many | TRBV12-3/TRBV12-4 | CASSGNTDTQYF | TGTGCCAGCAGTGGCAACACAGATACGCAGTATTTT
TRBJ2-3 | . | few | TRBV7-2 | CASSTWAGTDTQYF | TGTGCCAGCAGCACCTGGGCGGGCACAGATACGCAGTATTTT
TRBJ2-2 | . | few | TRBV7-6 | CASTLEPGELFF | TGTGCCAGCACTCTAGAACCCGGGGAGCTGTTTTTT
TRBJ2-3 | TRBD2 | few | TRBV4-3 | CASSQDLRTSGDTQYF | TGCGCCAGCAGCCAAGATCTCAGGACTAGCGGAGATACGCAGTATTTT
TRBJ2-3 | TRBD2 | few | TRBV7-2 | CASSLQGGGSTDTQYF | TGTGCCAGCAGCTTACAAGGCGGGGGGAGCACAGATACGCAGTATTTT
TRBJ2-7 | . | . | TRBV10-3 | CAISEPAGTDYEQYF | TGTGCCATCAGTGAGCCAGCTGGGACGGATTACGAGCAGTACTTC
TRBJ2-2 | . | few | TRBV11-1 | CASSLWRNTGELFF | TGTGCCAGCAGCTTATGGCGCAACACCGGGGAGCTGTTTTTT
TRBJ2-5 | . | . | TRBV5-1 | CASRGQGQETQYF | TGCGCCAGCAGGGGGCAGGGGCAAGAGACCCAGTACTTC
TRBJ2-3 | TRBD2 | few | TRBV5-5 | CASSPSGRDTDTQYF | TGTGCCAGCAGCCCCTCCGGGAGGGACACAGATACGCAGTATTTT
TRBJ2-3 | TRBD1 | few | TRBV7-9 | CASARGTGVTDTQYF | TGTGCCAGCGCAAGGGGGACAGGGGTAACAGATACGCAGTATTTT
TRBJ2-1 | . | . | TRBV29-1 | CSVGGLGERYEQFF | TGCAGCGTTGGGGGCCTCGGCGAAAGGTATGAGCAGTTCTTC
TRBJ2-3 | . | few | TRBV7-2 | CASSLPVSDTQYF | TGTGCCAGCAGCCTACCGGTCTCCGATACGCAGTATTTT
TRBJ1-6 | . | . | TRBV5-1 | CASSFGSENSPLHF | TGCGCCAGCAGCTTCGGGTCAGAAAATTCACCCCTCCACTTT
TRBJ1-1 | . | few | TRBV6-2/TRBV6-3 | CASSYSRGGTTEAFF | TGTGCCAGCAGTTACTCGCGGGGGGGGACGACTGAAGCTTTCTTT